This TCR beta chain was obtained from a study of cytomegalovirus exposure and HLA in healthy donors. This clone was recorded only once. Here immunoSEQ multiplex PCR was the method, and the copy in TCRdb shows in-frame clones only, minus some. Of 150,000 or so clones in the sample, roughly 86% were seen once. V was pared by 2 bases and J by 3 bases, with 17 bases between. The CDR3 contains 16 residues. Germline CDR1 is MNHNY and CDR2 is SVGAGI (reference sequence). The specimen sequenced was PBMCs. The genes are TRBV6-6 and TRBJ2-7, with D maybe TRBD2 (5 bases). The clonotype was recovered from a man aged 18 to 29 in good health and CMV-seropositive. DNA of the CDR3: TGTGCCAGCAGTTACCACAACGTGGAGGTTGGCTACGAGCAGTACTTC. Encoded protein: CASSYHNVEVGYEQYF.